These 23 T cell receptor beta chains originate from one sample sequenced in a study of shared clonotypes between healthy human individuals. The naive CD8 subset, CD45RO-negative cells positively selected for CCR7, excluded terminally differentiated effector memory CD45RA+ cells. Some clones are missing from TCRdb's copy, which holds only in-frame ones; the method was immunoSEQ multiplex PCR. The repertoire holds about 2.1 million clones, with approximately 94% as singletons. Sequencing was carried out using naive CD8+ T cells from PBMCs. These TCRs come from a man aged 18 to 35 in good health. Some clones in this sample may be carry-over from other donors' samples.

This clone has just one count. The chain uses TRBV7-8 and TRBJ2-3; D remains unclear. The V end lost 5 bases, the J end lost 1 base, and 10 bases lay between the germline ends. The CDR3 spans 14 residues. The V gene's germline CDR1 is SGHVS and CDR2 FQNEAQ. The CDR3 spells CASSSDPRTDTQYF. The CDR3 DNA reads TGTGCCAGCAGCAGTGACCCACGCACAGATACGCAGTATTTT.

The chain carries TRBV4-1 and TRBJ2-1; 9 bases align to TRBD2. The CDR3 extends over 16 amino acids. The V and J ends lost 2 bases and 2 bases, in that order; junction bases with no gene match: 4. Germline V gene sequence: CDR1 MGHRA, CDR2 YSYEKL. The CDR3 DNA reads as TGCGCCAGCAGCCAATCTTCTAGCGGGGCCTACAATGAGCAGTTCTTC. It translates to CASSQSSSGAYNEQFF.

V and J are TRBV5-6 and TRBJ2-3, with D possibly being TRBD1 or TRBD2 (5 bases each). Germline V gene data show CDR1 as SGHDT and CDR2 as YYEEEE. This CDR3 has 17 amino acids. The V and J ends lost 4 bases and 1 base respectively, with 19 bases between them. As DNA, the CDR3 is TGTGCCAGCAGCCTCCTTTTGGGGGAGTGGGGCACAGATACGCAGTATTTT. Amino acids: CASSLLLGEWGTDTQYF.

The V gene is TRBV4-1, the J gene TRBJ2-1; weak D call: TRBD1 (5 bases). This CDR3 has 16 amino acids. V was trimmed by 0 bases and J by 4 bases, leaving 13 bases between them. Germline assignment: CDR1 MGHRA and CDR2 YSYEKL. CDR3 sequence: CASSQDGAAYYNEQFF. The CDR3, as DNA: TGCGCCAGCAGCCAAGATGGGGCAGCTTATTACAATGAGCAGTTCTTC.

The V gene is TRBV27, the J gene TRBJ2-3, with D perhaps TRBD1 or TRBD2 (5 bases each). V was pared by 3 bases and J by 5 bases, with 12 bases between. This CDR3 spans 14 amino acids. Per germline, CDR1 MNHEY and CDR2 SMNVEV (reference sequence). DNA for the CDR3: TGTGCCAGCAGTTTCTGGGACCCTAGAGATACGCAGTATTTT. It yields the protein CASSFWDPRDTQYF.

The chain joins TRBV27 to TRBJ2-1; D unclear. Per the germline V gene, CDR1 is MNHEY and CDR2 is SMNVEV (reference sequence). CDR3 length: 13 amino acids. Trimming shortened V by 5 bases and J by 2 bases, and 7 bases separated the two germline ends. The CDR3 loop reads CASSVRPYNEQFF. The CDR3 nucleotides read TGTGCCAGCAGTGTAAGGCCCTACAATGAGCAGTTCTTC.

The genes are TRBV6-5 and TRBJ2-1; tentative D call: TRBD2 (5 bases). Trimming left V 5 bases short and J 4 bases short, with 15 bases between. Germline CDR1 and CDR2: MNHEY and SVGAGI. The CDR3 runs to 15 residues. The CDR3 loop reads CASSPGVGEYNEQFF. The CDR3 DNA reads as TGTGCCAGCAGTCCAGGCGTTGGGGAGTACAATGAGCAGTTCTTC.

The chain recombines TRBV7-8 with TRBJ2-1; 14 bases map to TRBD2. CDR3 length: 17 amino acids. From germline, CDR1 is SGHVS and CDR2 FQNEAQ. V shed 1 base and J 6 bases; nucleotides not matched to a gene: 5. The CDR3 here is CASSLVTSGRARNEQFF. The DNA for the CDR3 is TGTGCCAGCAGCTTAGTGACTAGCGGGAGGGCCCGCAATGAGCAGTTCTTC.

The V and J genes are TRBV29-1 and TRBJ1-2; 7 positions match TRBD1. In germline, CDR1 is SQVTM, CDR2 ANQGSEA. This CDR3 is 14 amino acids long. Losses at the gene ends were 4 bases for V and 6 bases for J; bases not matched to a gene: 11. The CDR3 DNA reads as TGCAGCGTTGCGAGTTGGGGACAGAGGGATGGCTACACCTTC. Protein product: CSVASWGQRDGYTF.

This chain links TRBV11-3 with TRBJ2-1; D ambiguous. V dropped 1 base and J dropped 5 bases, with 6 bases sitting between them. The germline V gene has CDR1 SGHNT and CDR2 YENEEA. This CDR3 contains 13 residues. The CDR3 is CASSLARDNEQFF. The CDR3 DNA follows: TGTGCCAGCAGCTTAGCGCGAGACAATGAGCAGTTCTTC.

On this clone itself: At the DNA level, this CDR3 is encoded by other sequences in the same sample as well. The chain carries TRBV9 and TRBJ2-7; 8 bases agree with TRBD1. Trimming at V came to 4 bases and at J to 2 bases, leaving 5 bases not matched to a gene. CDR3 length equals 14 residues. Per germline, CDR1 SGDLS and CDR2 YYNGEE. For the CDR3, the DNA is TGTGCCAGCAGCCCAGGGACAGGTACCTACGAGCAGTACTTC. This encodes CASSPGTGTYEQYF.

The genes are TRBV21-1 and TRBJ2-1; the table's D call, TRBD2, has no DNA check behind it. TRBV21-1 constitutes a pseudogene. This CDR3 region has 15 residues. The CDR3 DNA follows: TGTGCCAGCAGCCGCGGGAGTAGGACCTACAATGAGCAGTTCTTC. Translating it yields CASSRGSRTYNEQFF.

This sequence joins TRBV4-2 and TRBJ2-5; 8 positions agree with TRBD1. Germline CDR1 is LGHNA and CDR2 is YNFKEQ. This CDR3 comprises 18 residues. Trimming cost V 0 bases and J 5 bases; bases outside gene matches: 14. The CDR3 loop reads CASSQEAGTGALGETQYF. The DNA for the CDR3 is TGTGCCAGCAGCCAAGAAGCTGGGACAGGCGCCTTGGGGGAGACCCAGTACTTC.

Worth noting for this clone: This specimen includes other DNA sequences encoding the same CDR3. V and J are TRBV27 and TRBJ2-3; D remains unclear. The CDR3 contains 12 residues. Germline V gene lookup returns CDR1 MNHEY and CDR2 SMNVEV (reference sequence). V was shortened by 3 bases and J by 6 bases, with 7 bases between the two germline ends. CDR3 loop: CASSFPPDTQYF. The CDR3 bases are TGTGCCAGCAGTTTTCCCCCCGATACGCAGTATTTT.

The genes are TRBV7-9 and TRBJ2-7, with 7 nucleotides matching TRBD1. The germline V gene has CDR1 SEHNR and CDR2 FQNEAQ (reference sequence). This CDR3 region has 15 residues. Germline trimming cut 4 bases from V and 0 bases from J; bases unmatched to any gene: 6. The CDR3 DNA reads TGTGCCAGCAGCTCCACGACAGGGCTCTCCTACGAGCAGTACTTC. Its translation is CASSSTTGLSYEQYF.

Of note for this clone: Additional DNA sequences in this sample encode the identical CDR3. This chain uses TRBV5-6 with TRBJ2-3; D gene ambiguous. There are 11 residues in the CDR3. Germline V gene data show CDR1 as SGHDT and CDR2 as YYEEEE. The germline V and J ends were trimmed by 2 bases and 6 bases, with 4 bases remaining between them. CDR3: CASSFRDTQYF. The CDR3 coding sequence is TGTGCCAGCAGCTTCAGGGATACGCAGTATTTT.

J is TRBJ2-1 and V is TRBV11-2; 9 bases agree with TRBD2. This CDR3 comprises 17 residues. Germline V CDR1 and CDR2: SGHAT, FQNNGV. The V segment lost 0 bases and the J segment 4 bases; nucleotides outside the gene matches: 7. The CDR3 DNA reads as TGTGCCAGCAGCTTAGATACGGGACTAGCAGAATACAATGAGCAGTTCTTC. This gives the protein CASSLDTGLAEYNEQFF.

This clone was observed a handful of times. The CDR3 here is CASSSTGNGNQPQHF. The CDR3 DNA follows: TGTGCCAGCAGCTCGACAGGGAACGGGAATCAGCCCCAGCATTTT. The chain couples TRBV6-5 to TRBJ1-5; 7 nucleotides line up with TRBD1. The J segment lost 4 bases and the V segment lost 6 bases, leaving 9 bases of the junction unmatched. This CDR3 has 15 residues. Per germline, CDR1 MNHEY and CDR2 SVGAGI.

The chain uses TRBV5-1 and TRBJ2-7, with TRBD2 as a possible D gene (6 bases). Germline lookup yields CDR1 SGHRS and CDR2 YFSETQ. CDR3 length: 15 residues. V was cut by 0 bases and J by 6 bases, with 16 bases left in between. CDR3: CASSLAETSWGEQYF. The CDR3 nucleotides read TGCGCCAGCAGCTTGGCCGAGACTAGTTGGGGCGAGCAGTACTTC.

The chain uses TRBV7-9 and TRBJ2-2; D assignment may be TRBD1 or TRBD2 (6 bases each). The V gene's germline CDR1 is SEHNR and CDR2 FQNEAQ (reference sequence). The germline V and J ends were trimmed by 8 bases and 0 bases, with 19 bases remaining between them. This CDR3 contains 17 residues. CDR3 region: CASGFPRGEPNTGELFF. CDR3 in DNA: TGTGCCAGCGGGTTTCCTAGGGGGGAGCCGAACACCGGGGAGCTGTTTTTT.

The J gene is TRBJ1-1, the V gene TRBV2; TRBD1 might be the D (5 bases). Germline V CDR1 and CDR2: SNHLY, FYNNEI. Trimming removed 3 bases at V and 1 base at J, with 9 bases between. The CDR3 runs 14 residues. CDR3 sequence (DNA): TGTGCCAGCAGTGATGGGGGGTCGAACACTGAAGCTTTCTTT. It encodes CASSDGGSNTEAFF. Looking up the rest from reference TRBV2 and TRBJ1-1 gives the full variable domain: EPEVTQTPSHQVTQMGQEVILRCVPISNHLYFYWYRQILGQKVEFLVSFYNNEISEKSEIFDDQFSVERPDGSNFTLKIRSTKLEDSAMYFCASSDGGSNTEAFFGQGTRLTVV.

V is TRBV10-3 and J is TRBJ2-7; the D gene is possibly TRBD2 (5 bases). CDR1 and CDR2 (germline): ENHRY, SYGVKD. The ends were cut back, 10 bases at V and 3 bases at J, with 16 bases in the middle. The CDR3 is made up of 13 amino acids. CDR3 coding DNA: TGTGCCACCCGGGAAACAGCCTACTACGAGCAGTACTTC. Its protein product is CATRETAYYEQYF.

The chain employs TRBV27 and TRBJ1-5; tentatively, D is TRBD1 (5 bases). This CDR3 is 14 amino acids long. Between the trimmed V and J ends, which lost 4 bases and 2 bases, there was a span of 9 bases. CDR1 and CDR2 from the germline V gene are MNHEY and SMNVEV (reference sequence). The CDR3 here is CASSYGAGNQPQHF. The CDR3 DNA follows: TGTGCCAGCAGTTACGGGGCGGGCAATCAGCCCCAGCATTTT.